This is a list of T cell receptor beta chains from one sample in a study of beta chain features in type 1 diabetes. The method was immunoSEQ multiplex PCR; TCRdb's version includes in-frame clones alone and lacks a portion of them. The table lists roughly 310,000 clones, more than 9.5% of them singletons, with around 0.015% in the top ten. Input material: naive CD4+ T cells from blood. The receptor set was obtained from a woman aged 25 to 39 in good health. CDR3s include the opening cysteine and the closing phenylalanine or tryptophan. The D gene is left open where the match is weak. Some rows have no size entry. The others give once, few or many, or a class for an expanded clone.

size,D,J,V,CDR3,DNA
NA,TRBD1,TRBJ2-3,TRBV28,CASSLPPAGTASTDTQYF,TGTGCCAGCAGTTTACCCCCCGCTGGGACAGCTAGCACAGATACGCAGTATTTT
few,NA,TRBJ1-5,TRBV18,CASSPRQYNQPQHF,TGTGCCAGCTCACCCAGACAGTACAATCAGCCCCAGCATTTT
NA,TRBD1,TRBJ2-5,TRBV7-2,CASSQGTARLQETQYF,TGTGCCAGCAGCCAAGGGACAGCAAGACTCCAAGAGACCCAGTACTTC
NA,NA,TRBJ2-3,TRBV4-2,CASSQDGAAAYTDTQYF,TGTGCCAGCAGCCAAGATGGGGCAGCAGCCTACACAGATACGCAGTATTTT
NA,NA,TRBJ1-2,TRBV4-2,CASSQVSWTALPDTF,TGTGCCAGCAGCCAAGTTTCCTGGACTGCCCTTCCCGACACCTTC
few,NA,TRBJ2-5,TRBV19,CASCSTGIETQYF,TGTGCCAGTTGTTCTACAGGGATCGAGACCCAGTACTTC
few,TRBD2,TRBJ2-1,TRBV7-9,CASSWRLAGSSYNEQFF,TGTGCCAGCAGCTGGAGACTAGCGGGAAGCTCCTACAATGAGCAGTTCTTC
NA,TRBD1,TRBJ2-1,TRBV29-1,CSVLRGSYNEQFF,TGCAGCGTCCTCAGGGGGTCCTACAATGAGCAGTTCTTC
few,NA,TRBJ2-2,TRBV7-6,CASGGRSNTGELFF,TGTGCCAGCGGTGGCAGGTCGAACACCGGGGAGCTGTTTTTT
few,NA,TRBJ2-7,TRBV11-2,CASSRIQGRREQYF,TGTGCCAGCAGCCGAATCCAGGGTCGCCGCGAGCAGTACTTC
NA,TRBD2,TRBJ2-1,TRBV6-5,CASRLSGNTNEEQFF,TGTGCCAGCAGACTTAGCGGGAACACTAACGAAGAGCAGTTCTTC
few,NA,TRBJ2-5,TRBV27,CASSFFGLNQETQYF,TGTGCCAGCAGTTTTTTCGGTCTAAACCAAGAGACCCAGTACTTC
few,TRBD2,TRBJ2-1,TRBV7-3,CASSTGKTGTTDNEQFF,TGTGCCAGCAGCACCGGAAAAACCGGGACTACTGACAATGAGCAGTTCTTC